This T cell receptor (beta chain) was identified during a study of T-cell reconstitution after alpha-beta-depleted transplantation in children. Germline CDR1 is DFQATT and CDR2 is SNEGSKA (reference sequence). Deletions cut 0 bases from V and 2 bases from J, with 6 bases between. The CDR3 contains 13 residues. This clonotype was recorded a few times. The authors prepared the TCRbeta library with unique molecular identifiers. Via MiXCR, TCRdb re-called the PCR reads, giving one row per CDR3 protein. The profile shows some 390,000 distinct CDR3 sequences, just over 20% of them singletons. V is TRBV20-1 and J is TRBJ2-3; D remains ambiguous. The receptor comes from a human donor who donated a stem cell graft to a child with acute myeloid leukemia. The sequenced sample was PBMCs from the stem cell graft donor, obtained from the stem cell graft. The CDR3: CSARDSPTDTQYF. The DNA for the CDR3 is TGCAGTGCTAGAGACAGCCCCACAGATACGCAGTATTTT.